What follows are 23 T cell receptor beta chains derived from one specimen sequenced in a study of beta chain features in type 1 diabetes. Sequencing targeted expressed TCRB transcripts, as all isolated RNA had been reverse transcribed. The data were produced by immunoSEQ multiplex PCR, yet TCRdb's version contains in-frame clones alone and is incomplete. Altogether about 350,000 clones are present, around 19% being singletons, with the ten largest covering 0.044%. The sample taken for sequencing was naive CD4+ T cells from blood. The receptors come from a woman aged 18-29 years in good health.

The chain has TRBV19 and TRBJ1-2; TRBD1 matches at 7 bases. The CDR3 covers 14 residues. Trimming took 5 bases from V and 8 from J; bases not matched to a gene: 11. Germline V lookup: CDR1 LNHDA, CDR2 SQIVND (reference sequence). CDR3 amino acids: CASSVDRVRDGYTF. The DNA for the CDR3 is TGTGCCAGTAGTGTCGACAGGGTGAGAGACGGCTACACCTTC.

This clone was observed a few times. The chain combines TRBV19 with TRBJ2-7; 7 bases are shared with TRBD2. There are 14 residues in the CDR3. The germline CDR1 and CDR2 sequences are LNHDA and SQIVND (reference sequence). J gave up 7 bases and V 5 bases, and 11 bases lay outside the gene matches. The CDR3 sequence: CASSADPGDYEQYF. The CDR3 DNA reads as TGTGCCAGTAGTGCCGACCCGGGGGACTATGAGCAGTACTTC.

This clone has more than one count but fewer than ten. For the CDR3, the DNA is TGTGCCAGCAGTTCAGGGTCCTATAATTCACCCCTCCACTTT. This gives the protein CASSSGSYNSPLHF. This chain connects TRBV7-9 to TRBJ1-6; D is perhaps TRBD1 (5 bases). Trimming took 6 bases from V and 1 from J, leaving 7 bases between them. This CDR3 region has 14 residues. Germline V gene data show CDR1 as SEHNR and CDR2 as FQNEAQ (reference sequence).

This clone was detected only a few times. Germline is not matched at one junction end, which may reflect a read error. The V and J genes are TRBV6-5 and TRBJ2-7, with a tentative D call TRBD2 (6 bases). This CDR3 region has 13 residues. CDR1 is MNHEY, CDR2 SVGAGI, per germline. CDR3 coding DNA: TGTGCTAGCAGGTCGAGCGGGCCCTACGAGCAGTACTTC. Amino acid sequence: CASRSSGPYEQYF.

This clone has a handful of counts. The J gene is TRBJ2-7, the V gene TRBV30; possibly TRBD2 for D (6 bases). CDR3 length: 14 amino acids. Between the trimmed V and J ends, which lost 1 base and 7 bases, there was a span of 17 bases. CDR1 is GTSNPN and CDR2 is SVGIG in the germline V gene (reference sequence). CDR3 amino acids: CAWSARDFSPEQYF. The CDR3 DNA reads TGTGCCTGGAGTGCCCGGGACTTCTCTCCGGAGCAGTACTTC.

This chain's CDR3 is CASGPGTGRNEQFF. The CDR3 nucleotides read TGTGCTAGTGGTCCTGGGACAGGGAGGAATGAGCAGTTCTTC. This sequence joins TRBV12-5 and TRBJ2-1; TRBD1 matches 9 bases. The germline V gene encodes CDR1 LGHNT and CDR2 FRNRAP. The V and J ends lost 5 bases and 7 bases, in that order; junction bases with no gene match: 6. The CDR3 runs 14 residues. Looking up the rest from reference TRBV12-5 and TRBJ2-1 gives the full variable domain: DARVTQTPRHKVTEMGQEVTMRCQPILGHNTVFWYRQTMMQGLELLAYFRNRAPLDDSGMPKDRFSAEMPDATLATLKIQPSEPRDSAVYFCASGPGTGRNEQFFGPGTRLTVL.

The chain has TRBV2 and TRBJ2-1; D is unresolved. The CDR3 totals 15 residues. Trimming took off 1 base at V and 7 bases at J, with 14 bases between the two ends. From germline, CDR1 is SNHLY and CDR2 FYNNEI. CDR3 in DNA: TGTGCCAGCAGTGAAGATGCGGTCTTTGGAAATGAGCAGTTCTTC. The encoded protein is CASSEDAVFGNEQFF.

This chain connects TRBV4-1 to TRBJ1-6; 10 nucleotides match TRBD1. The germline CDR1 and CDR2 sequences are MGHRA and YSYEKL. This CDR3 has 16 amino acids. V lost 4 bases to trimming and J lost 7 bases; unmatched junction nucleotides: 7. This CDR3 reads CASSPDGGQGNSPLHF. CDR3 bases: TGCGCCAGCAGCCCTGACGGGGGACAGGGGAATTCACCCCTCCACTTT.

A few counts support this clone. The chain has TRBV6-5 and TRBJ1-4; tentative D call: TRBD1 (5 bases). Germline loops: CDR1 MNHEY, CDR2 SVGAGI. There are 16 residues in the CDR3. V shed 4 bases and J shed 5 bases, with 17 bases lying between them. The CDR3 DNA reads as TGTGCCAGCAGTTCCCAGGGTCGAGGAACCAATGAAAAACTGTTTTTT. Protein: CASSSQGRGTNEKLFF.

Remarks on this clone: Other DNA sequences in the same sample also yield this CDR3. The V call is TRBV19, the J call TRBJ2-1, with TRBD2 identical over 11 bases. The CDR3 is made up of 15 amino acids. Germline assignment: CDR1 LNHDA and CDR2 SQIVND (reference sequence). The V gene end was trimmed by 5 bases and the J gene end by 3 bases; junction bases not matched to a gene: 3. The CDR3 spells CASSRGTSGYNEQFF. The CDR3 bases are TGTGCCAGTAGTCGGGGGACTAGCGGCTACAATGAGCAGTTCTTC.

The CDR3: CASSRTGKGETQYF. CDR3 nucleotide sequence: TGTGCCAGCAGCCGGACAGGGAAGGGAGAGACCCAGTACTTC. This rearrangement joins TRBV11-2 to TRBJ2-5, with TRBD1 matching 8 bases. The CDR3 is 14 amino acids. Germline V gives CDR1 SGHAT, CDR2 FQNNGV. V shed 5 bases, J shed 4 bases, and the junction held 6 bases outside the gene matches.

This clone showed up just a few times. The CDR3 DNA follows: TGTGCCAGCTCCCGGAGACGTTCCTACAATGAGCAGTTCTTC. Protein sequence: CASSRRRSYNEQFF. This chain uses TRBV19 with TRBJ2-1; no firm D call. Germline V gene lookup returns CDR1 LNHDA and CDR2 SQIVND (reference sequence). Trimming cost V 9 bases and J 1 base, with 13 bases left between them. CDR3 length: 14 residues.

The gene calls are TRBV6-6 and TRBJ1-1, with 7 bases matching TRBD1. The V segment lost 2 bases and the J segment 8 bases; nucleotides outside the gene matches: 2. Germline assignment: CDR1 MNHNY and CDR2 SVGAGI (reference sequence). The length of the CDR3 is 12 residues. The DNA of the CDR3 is TGTGCCAGCAGTTACGCGGACAGGGAAGCTTTCTTT. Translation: CASSYADREAFF.

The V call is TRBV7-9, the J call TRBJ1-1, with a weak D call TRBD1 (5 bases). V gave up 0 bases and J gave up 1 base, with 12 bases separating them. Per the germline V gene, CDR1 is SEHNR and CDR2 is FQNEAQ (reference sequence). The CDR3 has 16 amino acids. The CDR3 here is CASSLAGEQKNTEAFF. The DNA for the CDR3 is TGTGCCAGCAGCTTAGCAGGGGAACAGAAGAACACTGAAGCTTTCTTT.

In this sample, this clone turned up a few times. CDR3 DNA: TGTGCCAGCAATCAAGCCGAGGGGGAGCTGTTTTTT. It yields the protein CASNQAEGELFF. This sequence joins TRBV2 and TRBJ2-2; no firm D call. Germline loops: CDR1 SNHLY, CDR2 FYNNEI. CDR3 length: 12 amino acids. V was trimmed by 7 bases and J by 8 bases, leaving 11 bases between them. The full variable domain, in which reference TRBV2 and TRBJ2-2 provide the parts outside the CDR3, is EPEVTQTPSHQVTQMGQEVILRCVPISNHLYFYWYRQILGQKVEFLVSFYNNEISEKSEIFDDQFSVERPDGSNFTLKIRSTKLEDSAMYFCASNQAEGELFFGEGSRLTVL.

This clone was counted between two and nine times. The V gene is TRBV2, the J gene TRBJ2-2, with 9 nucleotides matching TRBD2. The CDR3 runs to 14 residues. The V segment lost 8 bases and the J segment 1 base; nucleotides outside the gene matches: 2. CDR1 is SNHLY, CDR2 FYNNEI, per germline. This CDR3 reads CASRLAENTGELFF. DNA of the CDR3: TGTGCCAGCCGACTAGCGGAGAACACCGGGGAGCTGTTTTTT.

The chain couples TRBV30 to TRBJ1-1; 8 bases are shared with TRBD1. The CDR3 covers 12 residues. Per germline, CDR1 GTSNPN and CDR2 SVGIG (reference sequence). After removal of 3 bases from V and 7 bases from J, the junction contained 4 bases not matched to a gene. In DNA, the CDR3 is TGTGCCTGGAGGGACAGGGATCTTGAAGCTTTCTTT. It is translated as CAWRDRDLEAFF. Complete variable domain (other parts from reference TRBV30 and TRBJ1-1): SQTIHQWPATLVQPVGSPLSLECTVEGTSNPNLYWYRQAAGRGLQLLFYSVGIGQISSEVPQNLSASRPQDRQFILSSKKLLLSDSGFYLCAWRDRDLEAFFGQGTRLTVV.

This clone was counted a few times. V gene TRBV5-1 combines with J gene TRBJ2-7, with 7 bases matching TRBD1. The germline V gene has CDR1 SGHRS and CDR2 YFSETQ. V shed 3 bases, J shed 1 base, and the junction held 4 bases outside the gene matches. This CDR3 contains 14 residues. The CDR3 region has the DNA TGCGCCAGCAGCTCCCGACAGGGATCCTACGAGCAGTACTTC. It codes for CASSSRQGSYEQYF.

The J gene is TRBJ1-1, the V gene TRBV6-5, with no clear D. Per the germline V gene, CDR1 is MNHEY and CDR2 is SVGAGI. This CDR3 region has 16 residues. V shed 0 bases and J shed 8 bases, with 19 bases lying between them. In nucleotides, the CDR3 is TGTGCCAGCAGTTACTCGATGGTCTCCGGGAGTTTAGAAGCTTTCTTT. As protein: CASSYSMVSGSLEAFF.

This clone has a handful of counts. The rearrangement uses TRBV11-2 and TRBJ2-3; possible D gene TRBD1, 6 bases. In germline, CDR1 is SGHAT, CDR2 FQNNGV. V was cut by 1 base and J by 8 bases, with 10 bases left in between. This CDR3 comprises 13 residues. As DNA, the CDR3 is TGTGCCAGCAGCTTAGGGGGGCCGGGTACGCAGTATTTT. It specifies CASSLGGPGTQYF.

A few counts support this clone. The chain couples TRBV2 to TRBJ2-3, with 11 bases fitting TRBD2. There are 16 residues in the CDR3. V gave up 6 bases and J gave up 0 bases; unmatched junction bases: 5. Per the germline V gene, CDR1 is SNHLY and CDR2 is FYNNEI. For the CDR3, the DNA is TGTGCCAGCAGACCGGGACTAGCGGAAAGCACAGATACGCAGTATTTT. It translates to CASRPGLAESTDTQYF.

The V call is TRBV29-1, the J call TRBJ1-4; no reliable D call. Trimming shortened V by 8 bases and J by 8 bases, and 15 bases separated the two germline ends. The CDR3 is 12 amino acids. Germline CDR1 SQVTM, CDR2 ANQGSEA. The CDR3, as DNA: TGCAGCCTCAGGTTGCCGGGGGAAAAACTGTTTTTT. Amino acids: CSLRLPGEKLFF.

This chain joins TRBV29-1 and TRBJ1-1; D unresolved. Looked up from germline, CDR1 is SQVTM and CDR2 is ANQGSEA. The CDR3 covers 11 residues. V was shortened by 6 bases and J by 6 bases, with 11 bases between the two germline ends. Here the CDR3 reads CSVVAGAEAFF. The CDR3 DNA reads TGCAGCGTAGTAGCGGGCGCTGAAGCTTTCTTT.